This T cell receptor beta chain was identified in a study of glioma-infiltrating T cells. Study-level results: Tissue and blood shared very few CDR3 sequences.

The V and J ends lost 2 bases and 5 bases, in that order; junction bases with no gene match: 7. The length of the CDR3 is 15 residues. CDR1 SGHTA and CDR2 FQGNSA come from the germline V gene. The iRepertoire nested amplicon-rescue multiplex PCR amplified TCR alpha and beta CDR3s from RNA. TCRdb called the multiplex PCR reads again in MiXCR, with one record for every CDR3 protein. The sample shows 400,000 or so distinct CDR3 sequences, 41% of them seen only once. Concerning this clonotype itself: The target antigen is unknown.

The chain carries TRBV7-2 and TRBJ2-5; 8 nucleotides agree with TRBD2. The TCR was taken from a human donor with low-grade glioma or glioblastoma, undergoing nonglioma brain surgery, or in good health (not recorded which). The specimen was glioma tissue, nonneoplastic brain tissue, or PBMCs (not recorded which). CDR3 in amino acids: CASSLNSGGLETQYF. The CDR3 DNA is TGTGCCAGCAGCTTAAATTCGGGAGGGTTGGAGACCCAGTACTTC. Drawing the rest from reference TRBV7-2 and TRBJ2-5, the complete variable domain is GAGVSQSPSNKVTEKGKDVELRCDPISGHTALYWYRQSLGQGLEFLIYFQGNSAPDKSGLPSDRFSAERTGGSVSTLTIQRTQQEDSAVYLCASSLNSGGLETQYFGPGTRLLVL.